Listed below are T cell receptor beta chains from one sample, sequenced in a study of blood T cell repertoires in COVID-19. Libraries were prepared by immunoSEQ multiplex PCR; TCRdb keeps only in-frame clonotypes and omits some of them. The repertoire holds 97,000 or so clones, 90% seen once, with approximately 1.5% in the top ten. What was sequenced was peripheral blood. The receptor source for this set is a man in his sixties with acute or convalescent COVID-19. Both conserved end residues are part of each CDR3. Fields, in order: J gene, clone size, D gene, V gene, CDR3 protein, CDR3 DNA. The D gene is left open where the match is weak. The size entry is marked missing in some rows and otherwise reads once, few, many or a size class.

>TRBJ1-1|-|TRBD1|TRBV14
CASSHPGTGATPEAFF
TGTGCCAGCAGCCACCCAGGGACAGGGGCTACCCCTGAAGCTTTCTTT
>TRBJ1-1|-|-|TRBV7-8
CASSFTDTNTEAFF
TGTGCCAGCAGCTTCACGGACACGAACACTGAAGCTTTCTTT
>TRBJ1-4|-|TRBD1|TRBV5-1
CASSFQGAKEKLFF
TGCGCCAGCAGCTTCCAGGGGGCGAAGGAAAAACTGTTTTTT
>TRBJ2-1|once|-|TRBV13
CASSLRVGDEQFF
TGTGCCAGCAGTCTCAGGGTTGGGGATGAGCAGTTCTTC
>TRBJ2-2|-|TRBD1|TRBV7-2
CASSLETGANTGELFF
TGTGCCAGCAGCTTAGAAACAGGGGCGAACACCGGGGAGCTGTTTTTT
>TRBJ1-1|-|TRBD1|TRBV7-9
CASSLGQGGEAFF
TGTGCCAGCAGCTTAGGACAGGGCGGTGAAGCTTTCTTT
>TRBJ1-5|-|-|TRBV5-5
CASSVTGKDQPQHF
TGTGCCAGCAGCGTCACAGGTAAAGATCAGCCCCAGCATTTT
>TRBJ1-1|-|-|TRBV7-2
CASSLQGSVYTEAFF
TGTGCCAGCAGCTTACAGGGTTCCGTTTACACTGAAGCTTTCTTT
>TRBJ1-5|-|TRBD1|TRBV3-1/TRBV3-2
CASSQSSGTGGNQPQHF
TGTGCCAGCAGCCAGAGTTCCGGGACAGGGGGCAATCAGCCCCAGCATTTT
>TRBJ1-6|-|-|TRBV7-8
CASSLGSNSPLHF
TGTGCCAGCAGCCTCGGGTCTAATTCACCCCTCCACTTT
>TRBJ1-5|-|-|TRBV4-1
CASSQETGSGQPQHF
TGCGCCAGCAGCCAAGAAACAGGGTCTGGTCAGCCCCAGCATTTT
>TRBJ1-5|-|TRBD1|TRBV7-2
CASSLDGGQYQPQHF
TGTGCCAGCAGCTTAGATGGGGGACAGTATCAGCCCCAGCATTTT
>TRBJ1-5|few|TRBD1|TRBV2
CASSERGRGAAENQPQHF
TGTGCCAGCAGTGAAAGGGGGCGCGGGGCAGCGGAGAATCAGCCCCAGCATTTT
>TRBJ2-2|once|-|TRBV30
CAWSGATGNTGELFF
TGTGCCTGGAGCGGCGCGACAGGGAACACCGGGGAGCTGTTTTTT
>TRBJ2-2|-|-|TRBV7-9
CASSSNVGSTGELFF
TGTGCCAGCAGCTCCAACGTCGGTTCCACCGGGGAGCTGTTTTTT
>TRBJ1-1|-|TRBD1|TRBV15
CATRKDRKQNTEAFF
TGTGCCACCAGGAAGGACAGGAAGCAAAACACTGAAGCTTTCTTT
>TRBJ1-6|-|-|TRBV18
CASSQKGGDSPLHF
TGTGCCAGCTCTCAGAAAGGGGGGGATTCACCCCTCCACTTT
>TRBJ1-1|-|TRBD1|TRBV5-5
CASSLGWTGGRTEAFF
TGTGCCAGCAGCTTGGGGTGGACAGGGGGGCGCACTGAAGCTTTCTTT